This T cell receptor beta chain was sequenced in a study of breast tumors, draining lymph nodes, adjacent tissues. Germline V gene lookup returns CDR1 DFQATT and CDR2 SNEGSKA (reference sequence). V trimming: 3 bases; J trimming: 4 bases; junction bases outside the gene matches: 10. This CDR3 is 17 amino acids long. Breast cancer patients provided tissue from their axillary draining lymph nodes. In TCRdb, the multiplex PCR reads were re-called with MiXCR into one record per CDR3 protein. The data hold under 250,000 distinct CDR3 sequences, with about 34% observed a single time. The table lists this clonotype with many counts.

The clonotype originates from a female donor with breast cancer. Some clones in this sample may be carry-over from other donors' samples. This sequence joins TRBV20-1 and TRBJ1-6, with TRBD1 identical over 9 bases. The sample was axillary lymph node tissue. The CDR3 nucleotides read TGCAGTGCTAGGGCATCCTCCGGGACAGGGTATAATTCACCCCTCCACTTT. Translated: CSARASSGTGYNSPLHF.